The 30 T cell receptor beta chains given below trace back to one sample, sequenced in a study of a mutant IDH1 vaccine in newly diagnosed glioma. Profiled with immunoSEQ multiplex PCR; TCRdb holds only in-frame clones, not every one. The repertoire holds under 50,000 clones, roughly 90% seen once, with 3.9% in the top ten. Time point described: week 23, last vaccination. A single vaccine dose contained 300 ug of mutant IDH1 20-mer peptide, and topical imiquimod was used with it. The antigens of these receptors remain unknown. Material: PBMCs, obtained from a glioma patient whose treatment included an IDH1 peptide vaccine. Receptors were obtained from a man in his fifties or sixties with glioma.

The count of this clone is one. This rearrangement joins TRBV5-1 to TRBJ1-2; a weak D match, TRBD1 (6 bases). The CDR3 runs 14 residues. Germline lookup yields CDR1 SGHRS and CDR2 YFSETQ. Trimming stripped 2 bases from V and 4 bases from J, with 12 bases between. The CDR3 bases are TGCGCCAGCAGCTTAACAGGGAGCGGCTATGGCTACACCTTC. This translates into CASSLTGSGYGYTF.

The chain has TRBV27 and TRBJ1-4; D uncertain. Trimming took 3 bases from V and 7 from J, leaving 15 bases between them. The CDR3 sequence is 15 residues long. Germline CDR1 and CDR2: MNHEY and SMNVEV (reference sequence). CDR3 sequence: CASSFVRNSLEKLFF. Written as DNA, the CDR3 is TGTGCCAGCAGTTTTGTCCGGAACTCTCTTGAAAAACTGTTTTTT. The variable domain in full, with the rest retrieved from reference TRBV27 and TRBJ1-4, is EAQVTQNPRYLITVTGKKLTVTCSQNMNHEYMSWYRQDPGLGLRQIYYSMNVEVTDKGDVPEGYKVSRKEKRNFPLILESPSPNQTSLYFCASSFVRNSLEKLFFGSGTQLSVL.

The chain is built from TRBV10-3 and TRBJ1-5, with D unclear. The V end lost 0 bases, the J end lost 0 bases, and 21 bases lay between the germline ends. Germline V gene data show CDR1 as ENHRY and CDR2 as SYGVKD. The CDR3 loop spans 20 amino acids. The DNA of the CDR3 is TGTGCCATCAGTGAGTCGTGGATTCCTCTAACTTATCGTAGCAATCAGCCCCAGCATTTT. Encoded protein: CAISESWIPLTYRSNQPQHF.

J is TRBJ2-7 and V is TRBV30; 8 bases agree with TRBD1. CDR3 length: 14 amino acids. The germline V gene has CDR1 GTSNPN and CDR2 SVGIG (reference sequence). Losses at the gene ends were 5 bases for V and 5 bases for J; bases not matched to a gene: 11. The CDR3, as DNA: TGTGCCTGGTCGACAGGGGCGGTGAAGAACGAGCAGTACTTC. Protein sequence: CAWSTGAVKNEQYF. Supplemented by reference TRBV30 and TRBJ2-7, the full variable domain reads SQTIHQWPATLVQPVGSPLSLECTVEGTSNPNLYWYRQAAGRGLQLLFYSVGIGQISSEVPQNLSASRPQDRQFILSSKKLLLSDSGFYLCAWSTGAVKNEQYFGPGTRLTVT.

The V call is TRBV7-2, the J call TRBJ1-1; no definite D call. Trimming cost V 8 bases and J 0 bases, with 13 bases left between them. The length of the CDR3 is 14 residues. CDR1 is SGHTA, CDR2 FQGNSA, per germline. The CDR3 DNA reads TGTGCCAGCGGAGTAGCGACGGTGAACACTGAAGCTTTCTTT. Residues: CASGVATVNTEAFF.

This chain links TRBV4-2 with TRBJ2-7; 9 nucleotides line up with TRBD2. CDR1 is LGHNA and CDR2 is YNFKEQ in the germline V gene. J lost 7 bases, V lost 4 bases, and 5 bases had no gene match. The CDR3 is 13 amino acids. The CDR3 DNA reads TGTGCCAGCAGCCCCGGGACTAGCAGTGAGCAGTACTTC. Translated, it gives CASSPGTSSEQYF.

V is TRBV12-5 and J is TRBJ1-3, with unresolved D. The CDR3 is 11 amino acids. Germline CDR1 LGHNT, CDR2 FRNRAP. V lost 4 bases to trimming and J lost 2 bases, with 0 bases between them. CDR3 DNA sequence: TGTGCTAGTGGTTCTGGAAACACCATATATTTT. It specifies CASGSGNTIYF.

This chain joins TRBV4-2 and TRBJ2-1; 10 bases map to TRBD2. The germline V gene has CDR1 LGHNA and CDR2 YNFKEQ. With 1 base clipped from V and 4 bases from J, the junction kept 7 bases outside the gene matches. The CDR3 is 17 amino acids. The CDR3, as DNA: TGTGCCAGCAGCCAAGCTCGCTCTAGCGGGAGTTACAATGAGCAGTTCTTC. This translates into CASSQARSSGSYNEQFF.

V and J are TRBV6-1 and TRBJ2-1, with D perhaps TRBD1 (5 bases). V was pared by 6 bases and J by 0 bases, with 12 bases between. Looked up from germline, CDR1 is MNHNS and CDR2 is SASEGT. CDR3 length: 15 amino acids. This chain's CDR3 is CASRPVDSSYNEQFF. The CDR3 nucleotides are TGTGCCAGCAGACCCGTAGACAGCTCCTACAATGAGCAGTTCTTC.

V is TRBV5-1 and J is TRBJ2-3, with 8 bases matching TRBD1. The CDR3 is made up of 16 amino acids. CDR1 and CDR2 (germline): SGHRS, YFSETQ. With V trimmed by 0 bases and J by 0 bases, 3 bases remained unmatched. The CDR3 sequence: CASSLDRGASTDTQYF. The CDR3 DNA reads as TGCGCCAGCAGCTTGGACAGGGGGGCTAGCACAGATACGCAGTATTTT.

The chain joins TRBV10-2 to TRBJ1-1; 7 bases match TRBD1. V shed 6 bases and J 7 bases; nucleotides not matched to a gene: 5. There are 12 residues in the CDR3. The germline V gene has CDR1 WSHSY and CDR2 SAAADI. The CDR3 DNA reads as TGCGCCAGCAGGGCGGGACAGCTTGAAGCTTTCTTT. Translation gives CASRAGQLEAFF.

CDR3 loop: CSVKGTEAGGYTF. The CDR3 DNA is TGCAGCGTAAAAGGGACAGAGGCGGGTGGCTACACCTTC. The chain links TRBV29-1 to TRBJ1-2; 7 bases are shared with TRBD1. The CDR3 length is 13 residues. Germline CDR1 SQVTM, CDR2 ANQGSEA. V dropped 6 bases and J dropped 7; count of bases not matched to a gene: 11.

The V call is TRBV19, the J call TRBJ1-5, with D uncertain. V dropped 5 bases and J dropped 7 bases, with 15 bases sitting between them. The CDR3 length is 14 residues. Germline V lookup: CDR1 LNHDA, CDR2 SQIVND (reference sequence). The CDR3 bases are TGTGCCAGTAGTCCCTCGGTGGACCGGCAGCCCCAGCATTTT. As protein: CASSPSVDRQPQHF.

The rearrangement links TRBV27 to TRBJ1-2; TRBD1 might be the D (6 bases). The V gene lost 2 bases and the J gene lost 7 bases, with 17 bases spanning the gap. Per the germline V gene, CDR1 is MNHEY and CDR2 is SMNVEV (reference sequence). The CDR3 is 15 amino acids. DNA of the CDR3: TGTGCCAGCAGTTTAGGCCTTGGACAGTCGGGTGGCTACACCTTC. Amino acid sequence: CASSLGLGQSGGYTF.

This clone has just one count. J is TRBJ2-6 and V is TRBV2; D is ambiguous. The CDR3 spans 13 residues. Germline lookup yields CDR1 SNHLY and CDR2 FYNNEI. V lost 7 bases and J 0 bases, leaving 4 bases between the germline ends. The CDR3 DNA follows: TGTGCCAGCACGGGCTCTGGGGCCAACGTCCTGACTTTC. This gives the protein CASTGSGANVLTF.

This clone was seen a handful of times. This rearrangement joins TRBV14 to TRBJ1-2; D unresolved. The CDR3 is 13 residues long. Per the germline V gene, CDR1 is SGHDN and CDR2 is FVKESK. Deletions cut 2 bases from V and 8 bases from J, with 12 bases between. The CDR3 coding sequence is TGTGCCAGCAGCCAACTGGTTTCGTCCGGCTACACCTTC. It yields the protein CASSQLVSSGYTF.

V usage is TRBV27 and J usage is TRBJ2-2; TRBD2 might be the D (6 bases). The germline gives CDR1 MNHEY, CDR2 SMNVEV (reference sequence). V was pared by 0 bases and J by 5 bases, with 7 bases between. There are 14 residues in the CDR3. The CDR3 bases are TGTGCCAGCAGTTTATCGGGGGGAACCGGGGAGCTGTTTTTT. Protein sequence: CASSLSGGTGELFF.

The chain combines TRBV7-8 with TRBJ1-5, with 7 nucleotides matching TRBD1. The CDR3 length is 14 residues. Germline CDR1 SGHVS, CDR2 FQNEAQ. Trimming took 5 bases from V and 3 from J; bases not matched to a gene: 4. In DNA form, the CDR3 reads TGTGCCAGCAGCCCACAGGGGTCCAATCAGCCCCAGCATTTT. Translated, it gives CASSPQGSNQPQHF.

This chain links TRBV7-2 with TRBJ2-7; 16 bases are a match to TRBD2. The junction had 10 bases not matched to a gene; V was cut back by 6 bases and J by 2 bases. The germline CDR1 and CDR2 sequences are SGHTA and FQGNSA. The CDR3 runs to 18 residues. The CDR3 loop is CASRSGGTSGGGAYEQYF. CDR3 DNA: TGTGCCAGCAGATCCGGAGGGACTAGCGGGGGGGGCGCCTACGAGCAGTACTTC.

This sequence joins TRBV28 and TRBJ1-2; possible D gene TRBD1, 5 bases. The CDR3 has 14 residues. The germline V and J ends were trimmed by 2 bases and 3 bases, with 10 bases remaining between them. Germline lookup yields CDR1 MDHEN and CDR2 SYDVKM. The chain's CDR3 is CASSLAGGYYGYTF. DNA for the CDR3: TGTGCCAGCAGTTTAGCCGGGGGGTACTATGGCTACACCTTC.

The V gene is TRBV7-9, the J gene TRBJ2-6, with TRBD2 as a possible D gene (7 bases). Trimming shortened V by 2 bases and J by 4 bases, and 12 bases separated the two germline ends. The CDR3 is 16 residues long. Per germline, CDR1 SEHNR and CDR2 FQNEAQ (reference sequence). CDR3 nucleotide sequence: TGTGCCAGCAGCTTAATGGGGGGGCTGGGGGCCAACGTCCTGACTTTC. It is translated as CASSLMGGLGANVLTF. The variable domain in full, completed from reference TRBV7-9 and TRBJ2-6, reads DTGVSQNPRHKITKRGQNVTFRCDPISEHNRLYWYRQTLGQGPEFLTYFQNEAQLEKSRLLSDRFSAERPKGSFSTLEIQRTEQGDSAMYLCASSLMGGLGANVLTFGAGSRLTVL.

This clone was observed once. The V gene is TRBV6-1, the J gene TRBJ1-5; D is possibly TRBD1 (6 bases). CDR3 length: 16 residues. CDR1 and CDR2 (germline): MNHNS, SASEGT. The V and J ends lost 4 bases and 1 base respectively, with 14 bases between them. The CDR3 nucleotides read TGTGCCAGCAGTGTGTCAGGGGTAAGGAGCAATCAGCCCCAGCATTTT. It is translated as CASSVSGVRSNQPQHF.

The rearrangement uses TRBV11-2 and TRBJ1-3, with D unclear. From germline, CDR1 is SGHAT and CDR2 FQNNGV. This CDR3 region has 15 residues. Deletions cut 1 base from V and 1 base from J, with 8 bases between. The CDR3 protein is CASSLARVSGNTIYF. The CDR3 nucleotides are TGTGCCAGCAGCTTAGCACGGGTATCTGGAAACACCATATATTTT.

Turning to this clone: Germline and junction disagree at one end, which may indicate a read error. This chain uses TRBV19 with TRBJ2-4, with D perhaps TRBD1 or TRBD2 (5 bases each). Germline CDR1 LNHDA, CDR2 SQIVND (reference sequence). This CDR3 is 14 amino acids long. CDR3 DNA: TGTGCCAGTAGTATGGGGGTCCTGGAAAAAATTCAGTACTTC. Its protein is CASSMGVLEKIQYF.

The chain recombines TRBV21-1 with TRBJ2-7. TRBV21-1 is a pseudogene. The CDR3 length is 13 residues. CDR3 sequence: CANFVRISYEQYF. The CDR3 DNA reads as TGTGCCAACTTTGTACGGATCTCCTACGAGCAGTACTTC.

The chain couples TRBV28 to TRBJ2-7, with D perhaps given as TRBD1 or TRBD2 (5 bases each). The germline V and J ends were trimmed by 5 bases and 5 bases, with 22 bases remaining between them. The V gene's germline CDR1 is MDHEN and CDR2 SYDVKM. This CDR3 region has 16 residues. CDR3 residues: CASSLGFRWQGHEQYF. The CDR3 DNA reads TGTGCCAGCAGTCTTGGGTTCCGGTGGCAGGGACACGAGCAGTACTTC.

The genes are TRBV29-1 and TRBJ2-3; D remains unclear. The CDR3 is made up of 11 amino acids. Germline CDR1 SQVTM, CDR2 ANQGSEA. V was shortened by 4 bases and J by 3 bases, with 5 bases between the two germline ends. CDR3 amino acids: CSVARTDTQYF. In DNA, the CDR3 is TGCAGCGTTGCTAGGACAGATACGCAGTATTTT.

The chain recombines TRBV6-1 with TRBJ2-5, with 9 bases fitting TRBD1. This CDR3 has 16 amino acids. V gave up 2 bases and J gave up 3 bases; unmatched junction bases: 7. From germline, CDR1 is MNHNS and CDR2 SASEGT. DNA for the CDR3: TGTGCCAGCAGTGAACTACAGGGGGCGCGAGAAGAGACCCAGTACTTC. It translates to CASSELQGAREETQYF.

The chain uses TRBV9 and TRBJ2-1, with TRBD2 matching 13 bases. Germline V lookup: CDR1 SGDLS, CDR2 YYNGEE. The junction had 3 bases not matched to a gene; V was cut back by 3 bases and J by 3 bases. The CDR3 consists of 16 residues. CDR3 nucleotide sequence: TGTGCCAGCAGCGCGGGACTAGCGGGACACTACAATGAGCAGTTCTTC. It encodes CASSAGLAGHYNEQFF. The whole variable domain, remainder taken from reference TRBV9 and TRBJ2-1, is DSGVTQTPKHLITATGQRVTLRCSPRSGDLSVYWYQQSLDQGLQFLIQYYNGEERAKGNILERFSAQQFPDLHSELNLSSLELGDSALYFCASSAGLAGHYNEQFFGPGTRLTVL.

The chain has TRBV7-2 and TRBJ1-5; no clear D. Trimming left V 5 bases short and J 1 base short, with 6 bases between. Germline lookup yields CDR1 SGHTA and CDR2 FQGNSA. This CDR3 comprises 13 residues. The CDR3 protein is CASSGQSNQPQHF. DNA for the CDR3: TGTGCCAGCAGCGGGCAGAGCAATCAGCCCCAGCATTTT.